This paragraph covers one T cell receptor beta chain sequence. Produced via immunoSEQ multiplex PCR; TCRdb's table is partial and in-frame only. The repertoire holds about 46,000 clones, with more than 75% as singletons. The sample originates from a study of blood T cell repertoires in COVID-19. Study context: T cells, B-cell-depleted T cells, or PBMCs supplied cDNA or gDNA.

V lost 3 bases and J lost 6, with 9 bases in between. This CDR3 is 13 amino acids long. Germline V gives CDR1 ENHRY, CDR2 SYGVKD. The sequenced sample consisted of peripheral blood. This receptor was taken from a man aged 60-69 years with active or convalescent COVID-19. This chain links TRBV10-3 with TRBJ2-1; TRBD1 is a possible D gene (5 bases). CDR3 nucleotides: TGTGCCATCAGTGACTGGCAGGGCAATGAGCAGTTCTTC. It encodes CAISDWQGNEQFF.